This record covers a single TCR beta chain. A much larger clone is a single base away; this may be a read error. Authors of the study amplified TCR beta CDR3 regions from RNA transcripts. TCR CDR3 regions were first amplified by RT-PCR with HTBI primers. MiXCR, run by TCRdb on the multiplex PCR reads, gives a single entry per CDR3 protein. The table records about 360,000 distinct CDR3 sequences, roughly 13% of them present only once. The source of the sample is a study of T cells in Graves' hyperthyroidism and ophthalmopathy. Across the study: Peripheral blood sampling occurred at initial diagnosis, before any treatment.

CDR1 is MNHEY, CDR2 SVGEGT, per germline. This CDR3 is 13 amino acids long. Sequenced input: blood. The V call is TRBV6-2 or TRBV6-3, the J call TRBJ2-5, with D perhaps assigned TRBD1 or TRBD2 (5 bases each). This TCR came from a man under 40 with Graves' hyperthyroidism that later progressed to Graves' ophthalmopathy. The CDR3 DNA follows: TGTGCCGGCAGTGGCAGGGAGCAAGAGACCCAGTACTTC. The encoded protein is CAGSGREQETQYF.